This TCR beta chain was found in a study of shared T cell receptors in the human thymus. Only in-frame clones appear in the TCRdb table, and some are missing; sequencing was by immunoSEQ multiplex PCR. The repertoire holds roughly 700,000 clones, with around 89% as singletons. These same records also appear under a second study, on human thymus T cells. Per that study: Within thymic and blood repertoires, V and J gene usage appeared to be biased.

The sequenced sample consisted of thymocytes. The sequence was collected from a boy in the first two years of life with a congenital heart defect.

The CDR3 sequence is CASSRSPGTVAGDTQYF. The CDR3 coding sequence is TGTGCCAGCAGCCGCTCACCCGGGACAGTGGCGGGAGATACGCAGTATTTT. V usage is TRBV7-9 and J usage is TRBJ2-3; 7 bases fit TRBD1. With 5 bases clipped from V and 5 bases from J, the junction kept 16 bases outside the gene matches. The V gene's germline CDR1 is SEHNR and CDR2 FQNEAQ (reference sequence). CDR3 length: 17 amino acids.